The clone carrying this TCR beta chain was seen a few times. The target antigen is unknown. Its ends do not fully match the called genes, so a read error is possible. This sample is part of a study of T-cell memory formation after mild COVID-19. Study-level points and caveats: CD4+ contracting clones were found mainly in CM and EM, and CD8+ ones in EMRA.

CDR3 length equals 14 residues. The germline gives CDR1 SGHTA, CDR2 FQGNSA. MiXCR was run by TCRdb on the 5' RACE reads, yielding one entry per CDR3 protein. The repertoire has 560,000 or so distinct CDR3 sequences, approximately 15% of them found once; the top ten carry roughly 8%. Material for sequencing was PBMCs or a T cell subset sorted from them (not recorded which). The TCR comes from an adult woman who had mild COVID-19 (a few samples of this study predate the infection). Cell type and time point are not known. This chain uses TRBV7-2 with TRBJ1-4, with 8 bases aligning to TRBD1. CDR3 nucleotide sequence: TGTGCCAGCAGCTTAGCGAACAGGGGGAACCCCCCCGTCTTT. Residues: CASSLANRGNPPVF.